This T cell receptor beta chain came from a study of T cell responses to AZD1222 COVID-19 vaccine. Germline lookup yields CDR1 GTSNPN and CDR2 SVGIG (reference sequence). V lost 0 bases to trimming and J lost 5 bases, with 17 bases between them. The CDR3 spans 16 residues. The table came from immunoSEQ multiplex PCR; TCRdb's copy has only in-frame clones and leaves some out. The repertoire holds approximately 100,000 clones, with about 90% as singletons. The TCR comes from an adult in good health. This material consisted of peripheral blood, taken on day 0 of AZD1222 vaccination. The chain uses TRBV30 and TRBJ2-4; D gene ambiguous. This CDR3 reads CAWSVPGLWTENIQYF. The DNA for the CDR3 is TGTGCCTGGAGTGTACCGGGTCTCTGGACGGAAAACATTCAGTACTTC.